Listed here are 16 T cell receptor beta chains from one sample, sequenced in a study of T-cell reconstitution after alpha-beta-depleted transplantation in children. The authors prepared the TCRbeta library with unique molecular identifiers. TCRdb redid the calling of the PCR reads with MiXCR, one entry per CDR3 protein. Of about 440,000 distinct CDR3 sequences in the sample, around two fifths were seen once. Specimen: PBMCs, collected before TCRalphabeta/CD19-depleted stem cell transplant. The receptors here all came from a girl aged 2 to 10 with aplastic anemia, due to receive a stem cell transplant.

This clonotype turned up a few times. J is TRBJ2-5 and V is TRBV12-3 or TRBV12-4; the match to TRBD1 covers 8 bases. V gave up 6 bases and J gave up 5 bases; unmatched junction bases: 5. This CDR3 region has 13 residues. CDR3 DNA: TGTGCCAGCAGGGGCAGGGGGCAGGAGACCCAGTACTTC. Translating gives CASRGRGQETQYF.

The table lists this clonotype with many counts. The CDR3 spells CASSSGTGGFAEAFF. The CDR3 region has the DNA TGTGCCAGCAGTTCCGGGACAGGGGGTTTCGCTGAAGCTTTCTTT. The chain is built from TRBV12-3 or TRBV12-4 and TRBJ1-1; 11 bases are a match to TRBD1. This CDR3 has 15 amino acids. V trimming: 4 bases; J trimming: 6 bases; junction bases outside the gene matches: 7.

This clonotype was seen a handful of times. The J gene is TRBJ2-1, the V gene TRBV10-3, with 7 bases identical to TRBD2. The V and J ends lost 6 bases and 10 bases, in that order; junction bases with no gene match: 6. Germline V CDR1 and CDR2: ENHRY, SYGVKD. This CDR3 contains 12 residues. In DNA, the CDR3 is TGTGCCATCAGGCGTGGGGAGGGCGAGCAGTTCTTC. This gives the protein CAIRRGEGEQFF.

This clonotype has more than one count but fewer than ten. The genes are TRBV4-1 and TRBJ2-4; D is undetermined. Trimming left V 0 bases short and J 2 bases short, with 14 bases between. The CDR3 is 17 residues long. Germline-derived CDR1 and CDR2 are MGHRA and YSYEKL. The CDR3 DNA follows: TGCGCCAGCAGCCAAGATCGACGTGGCCTTACCAAAAACATTCAGTACTTC. It specifies CASSQDRRGLTKNIQYF.

This clonotype was detected many times. The gene calls are TRBV29-1 and TRBJ1-1; D is unclear. The germline V and J ends were trimmed by 4 bases and 0 bases, with 15 bases remaining between them. CDR3 length: 15 amino acids. Germline-derived CDR1 and CDR2 are SQVTM and ANQGSEA. The CDR3 DNA is TGCAGCGTTGTTATATTTAGCACCTTGAACACTGAAGCTTTCTTT. Translating it yields CSVVIFSTLNTEAFF.

This clonotype was recorded many times. The chain uses TRBV7-2 and TRBJ2-5; 7 nucleotides agree with TRBD2. The CDR3 is 13 amino acids. V lost 4 bases, J lost 3 bases, and 2 bases stayed unmatched. Germline V lookup: CDR1 SGHTA, CDR2 FQGNSA. The CDR3 bases are TGTGCCAGCAGCTCCGGGACTAAAGAGACCCAGTACTTC. Amino acid sequence: CASSSGTKETQYF.

A word on this clonotype: Being one base from a much bigger clone, this may be a read error. This rearrangement joins TRBV27 to TRBJ1-2; possible D gene TRBD1, 6 bases. This CDR3 region has 14 residues. CDR1 and CDR2 from the germline V gene are MNHEY and SMNVEV (reference sequence). The CDR3 DNA reads TGTGCCAGCAGTTTGAGGGGGGAAGGAGTTGGCGACACCTTC. This translates into CASSLRGEGVGDTF.

This chain joins TRBV20-1 and TRBJ2-3; D is unresolved. Germline CDR1 is DFQATT and CDR2 is SNEGSKA (reference sequence). The ends were cut back, 6 bases at V and 1 base at J, with 8 bases in the middle. The CDR3 extends over 12 amino acids. Written as DNA, the CDR3 is TGCAGTGCCCCGATACGCACAGATACGCAGTATTTT. Protein product: CSAPIRTDTQYF.

The rearrangement uses TRBV9 and TRBJ2-2; D might be TRBD1 or TRBD2, each matching 5 bases. V lost 0 bases and J 6 bases, leaving 12 bases between the germline ends. This CDR3 has 15 residues. Looked up from germline, CDR1 is SGDLS and CDR2 is YYNGEE. This CDR3 reads CASSVDGMGAGELFF. In nucleotides, the CDR3 is TGTGCCAGCAGCGTAGATGGCATGGGGGCCGGGGAGCTGTTTTTT.

Many counts were recorded for this clonotype. The J gene is TRBJ1-2, the V gene TRBV12-3 or TRBV12-4, with D unresolved. This CDR3 is 11 amino acids long. V lost 2 bases and J lost 8, with 6 bases in between. The CDR3 is CASSLLGGYTF. DNA of the CDR3: TGTGCCAGCAGTTTACTCGGGGGCTACACCTTC.

The V call is TRBV6-5, the J call TRBJ2-7; 8 bases are shared with TRBD1. Unmatched junction bases numbered 6, after V lost 2 bases and J lost 6 bases. The CDR3 has 14 residues. CDR1 is MNHEY, CDR2 SVGAGI, per germline. The CDR3 here is CASSYRPDRAEQYF. The CDR3 nucleotides read TGTGCCAGCAGTTACCGGCCGGACAGGGCCGAGCAGTACTTC.

This clonotype was observed at least ten times. This chain joins TRBV28 and TRBJ1-2; D call uncertain. Germline assignment: CDR1 MDHEN and CDR2 SYDVKM. This CDR3 spans 15 amino acids. V shed 7 bases and J shed 2 bases, with 17 bases lying between them. CDR3 nucleotide sequence: TGTGCCAGCAACGAACAAGGGTCCCGAAACTATGGCTACACCTTC. Amino acids: CASNEQGSRNYGYTF.

V is TRBV7-2 and J is TRBJ2-3; TRBD2 matches at 9 bases. The trim removed 0 bases at V and 3 bases at J, leaving 7 bases unmatched. The CDR3 covers 17 residues. Germline V gene data show CDR1 as SGHTA and CDR2 as FQGNSA. CDR3 in amino acids: CASSLAFSGSLTDTQYF. In nucleotides, the CDR3 is TGTGCCAGCAGCTTAGCCTTTAGCGGGAGTTTAACAGATACGCAGTATTTT.

The chain is built from TRBV12-3 or TRBV12-4 and TRBJ2-7; no firm D call. This CDR3 has 13 residues. V lost 4 bases, J lost 1 base, and 8 bases lay in between. CDR3 residues: CASSSRPSYEQYF. CDR3 nucleotides: TGTGCCAGCAGTTCGAGACCGTCCTACGAGCAGTACTTC.

There are many counts of this clonotype. The chain joins TRBV7-9 to TRBJ2-7; TRBD1 agrees at 10 bases. The J segment lost 1 base and the V segment lost 4 bases, leaving 4 bases of the junction unmatched. The CDR3 runs 15 residues. Germline-derived CDR1 and CDR2 are SEHNR and FQNEAQ (reference sequence). CDR3 DNA: TGTGCCAGCAGCTATCCGGACAGGGGGTCCTACGAGCAGTACTTC. This translates into CASSYPDRGSYEQYF. The whole variable domain, remainder taken from reference TRBV7-9 and TRBJ2-7, is DTGVSQNPRHKITKRGQNVTFRCDPISEHNRLYWYRQTLGQGPEFLTYFQNEAQLEKSRLLSDRFSAERPKGSFSTLEIQRTEQGDSAMYLCASSYPDRGSYEQYFGPGTRLTVT.

This rearrangement joins TRBV10-1 to TRBJ2-3; either TRBD1 or TRBD2 may supply D (5 bases each). The CDR3 spans 13 residues. Germline V gene sequence: CDR1 WNHNN, CDR2 SYGVQD (reference sequence). V shed 3 bases and J shed 4 bases, with 8 bases lying between them. CDR3 nucleotide sequence: TGCGCCAGCAGTGACGGGGACCCAGATACGCAGTATTTT. This encodes CASSDGDPDTQYF.